The TCR beta chain under discussion was sequenced for a study of neurological immune-mediated disorders. TCRdb reprocessed the 5' RACE reads with MiXCR, giving one entry per CDR3 protein. The data contain over 45,000 distinct CDR3 sequences, about 26% of them singletons. The receptor's source is a woman in her sixties or seventies in good health. Sequenced sample: PBMCs.

CDR3 nucleotide sequence: TGTGCTTACCGGCCGGCAGGGTCCGTCACTGAAGCTTTCTTT. Translation gives CAYRPAGSVTEAFF. The rearrangement uses TRBV30 and TRBJ1-1; tentatively, D is TRBD1 (5 bases). Per germline, CDR1 GTSNPN and CDR2 SVGIG (reference sequence). This CDR3 is built from 14 residues.